This T cell receptor (beta chain) appears in the sequencing data of a study of spatial heterogeneity in lung cancer. Findings and limits, study-wide: Tumor mutation count correlated with how many alpha and beta TCRs expanded intratumorally.

The germline CDR1 and CDR2 sequences are MNHGY and SAAAGT. This CDR3 has 18 amino acids. The V and J ends lost 5 bases and 2 bases, in that order; junction bases with no gene match: 10. Specified time point: sample taken at primary tumor resection. This clonotype was seen at least ten times. The antigen is not known. The presence of a unique molecular identifier marked each TCR cDNA molecule. TCRdb re-analysed the 5' RACE reads in MiXCR, keeping a single row per CDR3 protein. The sample records more than 15,000 distinct CDR3 sequences, approximately 6.2% being singletons. The sequence was collected from a male donor with early-stage non-small cell lung cancer. The chain has TRBV6-8 and TRBJ1-5; 12 nucleotides match TRBD1. The sample was lung tumor tissue, taken at surgery. Written as DNA, the CDR3 is TGTGCCAGCAGTACCCGCCCGGGACAGGGGGCTTGCAATCAGCCCCAGCATTTT. Translating gives CASSTRPGQGACNQPQHF.